This T cell receptor (beta chain) was found in a study of cytomegalovirus exposure and HLA in healthy donors. Points on this clone: Its target is not known.

Looked up from germline, CDR1 is MDHEN and CDR2 is SYDVKM. The CDR3 is 17 residues long. The junction had 9 bases not matched to a gene; V was cut back by 5 bases and J by 1 base. Only in-frame clones appear in the TCRdb table, and some are missing; sequencing was by immunoSEQ multiplex PCR. The sample lists approximately 130,000 clones, roughly 90% occurring once. Findings and caveats of the study: Researchers counted 150 to 200 TCR beta chains as cytomegalovirus-associated. Reports indicated that the classifier achieved high specificity and sensitivity in diagnosing cytomegalovirus status. Three chains linked to CMV were shown in vitro to be specific for CMV antigens.

The sequence was obtained from a woman aged 18 to 35 in good health and CMV-seronegative. This chain joins TRBV28 and TRBJ1-2, with 11 bases identical to TRBD1. Sequencing input: PBMCs. The CDR3 loop reads CASSGPGTGGGNYGYTF. Here the CDR3 DNA reads TGTGCCAGCAGTGGTCCCGGGACAGGGGGAGGTAACTATGGCTACACCTTC.